The 2 T cell receptor beta chains presented below share a single source sample, sequenced in a study of beta chain features in type 1 diabetes (dated 2018 in TCRdb). The library was made by the immunoSEQ multiplex PCR assay. The entire isolated RNA was reverse transcribed using the High Capacity cDNA Reverse Transcription Kit, and thus expressed TCRB transcripts were sequenced. TCRdb provides this immuneACCESS table in a form limited to in-frame rearrangements. Some clones are lacking; in checked studies, under half of them reflect an unresolved V gene, and why the rest are absent is not known. This sample gives 300,000 to 400,000 clones in total; 8% of them show up just once. The ten top clones hold approximately 0.44% of the sample. The sample comprised central memory CD4+ T cells from blood. The receptors come from a woman aged 18-35 years in good health.

The V call is TRBV28, the J call TRBJ2-5; D gene unclear. V was shortened by 10 bases and J by 1 base, with 13 bases between the two germline ends. This CDR3 spans 13 amino acids. The germline V gene has CDR1 MDHEN and CDR2 SYDVKM. DNA of the CDR3: TGTGCCACCGTACGGACCAGCCAAGAGACCCAGTACTTC. Its protein is CATVRTSQETQYF.

This clone was observed many times. The J gene is TRBJ2-1, the V gene TRBV5-8; 15 bases fit TRBD2. This CDR3 spans 17 amino acids. V dropped 5 bases and J dropped 9; count of bases not matched to a gene: 12. The germline CDR1 and CDR2 sequences are SGHTS and YDEGEE. This CDR3 reads CASSSSPGLAGGIEQFF. CDR3 in DNA: TGTGCCAGCAGTTCTTCACCGGGACTAGCGGGAGGTATTGAGCAGTTCTTC.